This TCR beta chain derives from a study of blood T cell repertoires in COVID-19 (dated by TCRdb to 2018 to 2020). As for the study more broadly: The collaborator samples originated in the United States, Italy and Spain and spanned the acute and convalescent phases of COVID-19. The material from the prospective study consisted of cDNA or gDNA derived from T cells, B-cell-depleted T cells, or PBMCs. Deeply sampled blood TCRbeta repertoires from subjects exposed to, actively infected with, or recovered from COVID-19 were included in the dataset. A freely available public database, intended as a resource for researchers studying the immune response to SARS-CoV-2, is where the repertoires were released. The samples were drawn from the first 160 participants of the ongoing ImmuneRACE study and from 1,254 subjects provided by 6 global collaborators. Nearly every sample came with metadata listing a de-identified subject ID, COVID-19 status, age in years and sex. Where HLA class I and class II types were available, the types were taken from metadata supplied by the sample provider, not from assay-based typing. Overall results and qualifications from the work: The quantity of clinical and demographic metadata differed by source and by participant and was supplied without curation.

Remarks on this clone: What this receptor recognizes is not known. Base qualities were left out, and no much larger clone turns up one base away.

TCRbeta CDR3 regions were amplified from genomic DNA using the immunoSEQ Assay, a bias-controlled multiplex PCR. As for the original processing: Nucleated cell counts per sample were estimated from amplification of reference gene primers within the assay. To quantify the absolute abundance of each unique TCRbeta CDR3 rearrangement, sequence reads were collapsed and filtered. For each sample, productive Simpson clonality was calculated as the square root of Simpson's diversity index across productive rearrangements. TCRdb provides this immuneACCESS table in a form limited to in-frame rearrangements. Some clones are lacking; in checked studies, under half of them reflect an unresolved V gene, and why the rest are absent is not known. That table supplies the V and J calls and clone size; D and trimming were determined from the DNA. Within this sample are 55,000 to 75,000 clones, with approximately 87% of them counted one time only. The ten biggest clones cover around 3.7% of the sample.

Whole blood was collected in K2EDTA tubes by collaborating institutions according to the institutions' own protocols. For TCRbeta analysis, collaborator samples were shipped as frozen whole blood, as isolated PBMCs, or as DNA extracted from either sample type. The sequencing input was peripheral blood. The TCR originated in a human donor in a cohort sampled during active COVID-19.

The nucleotides read TGTGCCAGCAGCCGAGTGGCCGGGACAGGAGATGGCTACACCTTC. It translates to CASSRVAGTGDGYTF. The rearrangement joined TRBV7-8 to TRBJ1-2; TRBD1 agrees with 8 junctional bases. The CDR3 has 15 amino acids, counting the end cysteine and phenylalanine. Left in the record is the CDR3 DNA by itself, 45 bases read in frame from the first base. V and J are trimmed by 5 bases and 6 bases, and the gene matches miss 11 bases of the junction. CDR1 and CDR2 are drawn from the germline V gene: SGHVS, FQNEAQ.